These T cell receptor beta chains were read from a single sample in a study of blood T cells in healthy people across ages. TCRdb re-derived calls from the 5' RACE reads in MiXCR, one entry per CDR3 protein. The sample records about 780,000 distinct CDR3 sequences, less than 80% being singletons. Sequencing was carried out using blood. These receptors were collected from a man aged 30-40 years in good health. Both conserved end residues are part of each CDR3. D genes are given only for firm matches. Clone size, where shown, is once, few, many, or a class for clones that have expanded.

j_gene	d_gene	v_gene	abundance	CDR3nt	CDR3aa
TRBJ2-7	TRBD1	TRBV7-2	many	TGTGCCAGCAGTTGGGACAGGGGGTCCTACGAGCAGTACTTC	CASSWDRGSYEQYF
TRBJ2-7	NA	TRBV3-1	NA	TGTGCCAGCAGCCAAGATACACAGGTGACCTACGAGCAGTACTTC	CASSQDTQVTYEQYF
TRBJ2-7	NA	TRBV28	NA	TGTGCCAGCAGTCCCACGACAGGTCCCTTATACGAGCAGTACTTC	CASSPTTGPLYEQYF
TRBJ2-1	NA	TRBV6-4	NA	TGTGCCAGCAGTGACTCGGGGGGGGCCGCCCACTCTGAGCAGTTCTTC	CASSDSGGAAHSEQFF
TRBJ2-3	NA	TRBV7-3	NA	TGTGCCAGCAGCCCGTATACAAGACGCACAGATACGCAGTATTTT	CASSPYTRRTDTQYF
TRBJ1-1	NA	TRBV3-1	NA	TGTGCCAGCAGCGAACAACGGGTGGGGCTCGGGAGGACTGAAGCTTTCTTT	CASSEQRVGLGRTEAFF
TRBJ2-1	NA	TRBV12-3/TRBV12-4	NA	TGTGCCAGCACCTCCGGCGGGAATGAGCAGTTCTTC	CASTSGGNEQFF
TRBJ2-1	NA	TRBV7-9	once	TGTGCCAGCAGCTTTGGGGCGCTCTCCTACAATGAGCAGTTCTTC	CASSFGALSYNEQFF
TRBJ2-7	NA	TRBV7-2	few	TGTGCCAGCAGCCCCAAGGGACAGATAGCGGGGACCTACGAGCAGTACTTC	CASSPKGQIAGTYEQYF
TRBJ2-6	NA	TRBV3-1	NA	TGTGCCAGCAGTGAGGGGGGGCCTGGGGCCAACGTCCTGACTTTC	CASSEGGPGANVLTF
TRBJ2-7	NA	TRBV4-3	NA	TGCGCCAGCAGCGCTCGACAGGCCCCCTACGAGCAGTACTTC	CASSARQAPYEQYF
TRBJ2-5	NA	TRBV9	NA	TGTGCCAGCAGTCAGACGACAGGGAGGAGTCGGGAGACCCAGTACTTC	CASSQTTGRSRETQYF
TRBJ2-7	TRBD2	TRBV29-1	many	TGCAGTGTTGGGGGGGGATCCTCCTACGAGCAGTACTTC	CSVGGGSSYEQYF
TRBJ2-3	TRBD2	TRBV6-2/TRBV6-3	NA	TGTGCCAGCAGTAGGACTAGCGGGGGGGTATCCACAGATACGCAGTATTTT	CASSRTSGGVSTDTQYF
TRBJ1-4	NA	TRBV5-1	NA	TGCGCCAGCAGCTTGGGTGCAGCGCAAGAAGAAAAACTGTTTTTT	CASSLGAAQEEKLFF
TRBJ2-7	NA	TRBV4-3	few	TGCGCCAGCAGCCAAGCCGCGGGGCAGCAGTACTTC	CASSQAAGQQYF
TRBJ1-1	TRBD1	TRBV27	NA	TGTGCCAGCAGTTTAAGTGAGGGGGCGAACACTGAAGCTTTCTTT	CASSLSEGANTEAFF
TRBJ2-4	NA	TRBV12-1	few	TGTGCCAGCAGCTTTGGGCCTAGATTCCGGGCCAAAAACATTCAGTACTTC	CASSFGPRFRAKNIQYF
TRBJ2-1	NA	TRBV7-9	few	TGTGCCAGCAGTAATTCCGATGAGCAGTTCTTC	CASSNSDEQFF
TRBJ1-5	NA	TRBV20-1	few	TGCAGTGCTAGGGACGACGTGTATCAGCCCCAGCATTTT	CSARDDVYQPQHF
TRBJ2-5	TRBD1	TRBV11-2	NA	TGTGCCAGCAGCTTAGGTCTGGGACAGGGCTTCCAAGAGACCCAGTACTTC	CASSLGLGQGFQETQYF
TRBJ1-4	TRBD1	TRBV25-1	NA	TGTGCCAGCAGTGGGACGACAGGGAAGAATGAAAAACTGTTTTTT	CASSGTTGKNEKLFF
TRBJ2-5	TRBD1	TRBV18	few	TGTGCCAGCTCACCACGGCGGCAGGGGGCAAGGGAGACCCAGTACTTC	CASSPRRQGARETQYF
TRBJ2-7	NA	TRBV3-1	NA	TGTGCCAGCAGCCAAGAGACAGGCTTCTACGAGCAGTACTTC	CASSQETGFYEQYF
TRBJ2-7	NA	TRBV11-1	few	TGTGCCAGCAGCCAAGGGGGTCTCTTTCCCTACGAGCAGTACTTC	CASSQGGLFPYEQYF
TRBJ2-3	NA	TRBV7-2	NA	TGTGCCAGCAGCTTTGTATGGGGGGTGGTGGGCACAGATACGCAGTATTTT	CASSFVWGVVGTDTQYF
TRBJ2-5	TRBD2	TRBV28	NA	TGTGCCAGCAGTTTATCGACTAGCGGTGCGGTAGGGACCCAGTACTTC	CASSLSTSGAVGTQYF
TRBJ1-2	TRBD1	TRBV4-2	NA	TGTGCCAGCAGCCAAGGGGTGGGACAGGGTGGCTTCAGTGGCTACACCTTC	CASSQGVGQGGFSGYTF
TRBJ2-3	TRBD2	TRBV5-5	NA	TGTGCCAGCAGCCCCGGGACTAGCGGCTATACGCAGTATTTT	CASSPGTSGYTQYF
TRBJ2-5	NA	TRBV20-1	NA	TGCAGTCCGAGGGTCCGGGAGACCCAGTACTTC	CSPRVRETQYF
TRBJ2-3	TRBD1	TRBV2	NA	TGTGCCAGCAGTTTGATGACAGGGACAATCTCAGATACGCAGTATTTT	CASSLMTGTISDTQYF
TRBJ2-7	TRBD2	TRBV12-3/TRBV12-4	NA	TGTGCCAGCAGTTTAGAGGGACTAGGTTACTACGAGCAGTACTTC	CASSLEGLGYYEQYF
TRBJ2-7	NA	TRBV5-1	NA	TGCGCCAGCAGCTTGGTAGGGACATTGAACGAGCAGTACTTC	CASSLVGTLNEQYF
TRBJ2-1	TRBD2	TRBV7-2	NA	TGTGCCAGCAGCTTGGGACTAGCGCAACACAATGAGCAGTTCTTC	CASSLGLAQHNEQFF
TRBJ2-3	TRBD2	TRBV10-3	few	TGTGCCATCAGTGAGTCGGCTAGCGGGGGACTCACAGATACGCAGTATTTT	CAISESASGGLTDTQYF
TRBJ2-3	NA	TRBV27	NA	TGTGCCAGCAGTTTATTACGGGAGATGGCAGATACGCAGTATTTT	CASSLLREMADTQYF
TRBJ2-6	NA	TRBV12-3/TRBV12-4	few	TGTGCCAGCAACCTAGGGACTTCTGGGGCCAACGTCCTGACTTTC	CASNLGTSGANVLTF
TRBJ2-7	NA	TRBV5-1	NA	TGCGCCAGCAGCTCCGGGACTCGATATGAGGAGCAGTACTTC	CASSSGTRYEEQYF
TRBJ1-6	TRBD1	TRBV12-3/TRBV12-4	NA	TGTGCCAGCAGTCCCGGGGACAGGGGTTATTCACCCCTCCACTTT	CASSPGDRGYSPLHF
TRBJ2-7	TRBD1	TRBV11-2	NA	TGTGCCAGCAGCTCAGGGACAGCAGAATACGAGCAGTACTTC	CASSSGTAEYEQYF
TRBJ2-1	TRBD2	TRBV11-1	NA	TGTGCCAGCAGCTTGGGGACTAGCGTTAATGAGCAGTTCTTC	CASSLGTSVNEQFF